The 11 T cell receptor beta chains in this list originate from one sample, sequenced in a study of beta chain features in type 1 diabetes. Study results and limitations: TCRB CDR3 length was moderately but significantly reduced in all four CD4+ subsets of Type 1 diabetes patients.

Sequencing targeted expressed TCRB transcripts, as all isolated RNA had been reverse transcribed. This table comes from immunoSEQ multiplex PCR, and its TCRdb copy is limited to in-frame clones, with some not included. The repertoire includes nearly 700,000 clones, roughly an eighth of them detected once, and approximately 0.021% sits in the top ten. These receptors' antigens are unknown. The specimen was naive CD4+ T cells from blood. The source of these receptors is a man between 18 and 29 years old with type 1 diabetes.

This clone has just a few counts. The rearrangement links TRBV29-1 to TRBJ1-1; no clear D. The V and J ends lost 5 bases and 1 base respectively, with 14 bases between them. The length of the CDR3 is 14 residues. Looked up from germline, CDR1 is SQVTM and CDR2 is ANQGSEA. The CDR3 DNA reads TGCAGCGTTCAGCCGGGTCCAGGGAACACTGAAGCTTTCTTT. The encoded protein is CSVQPGPGNTEAFF.

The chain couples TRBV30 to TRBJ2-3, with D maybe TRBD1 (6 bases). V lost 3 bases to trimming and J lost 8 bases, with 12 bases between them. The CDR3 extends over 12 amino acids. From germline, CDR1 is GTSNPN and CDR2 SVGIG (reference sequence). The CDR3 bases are TGTGCCTGGAGAGGGGGTGGCCGTACGCAGTATTTT. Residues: CAWRGGGRTQYF.

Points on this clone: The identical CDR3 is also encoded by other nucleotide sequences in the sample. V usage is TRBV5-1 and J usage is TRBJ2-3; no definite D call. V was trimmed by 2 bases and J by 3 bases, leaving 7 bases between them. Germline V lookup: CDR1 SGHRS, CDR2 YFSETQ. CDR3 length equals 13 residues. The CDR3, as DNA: TGCGCCAGCAGCTTTGACCCGACAGATACGCAGTATTTT. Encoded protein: CASSFDPTDTQYF.

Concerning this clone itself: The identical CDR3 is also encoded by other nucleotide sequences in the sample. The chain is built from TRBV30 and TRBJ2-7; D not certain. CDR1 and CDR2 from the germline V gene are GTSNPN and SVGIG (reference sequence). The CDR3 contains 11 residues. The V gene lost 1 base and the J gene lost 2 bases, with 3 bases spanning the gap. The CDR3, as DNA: TGTGCCTGGAGTGGGGCCTACGAGCAGTACTTC. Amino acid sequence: CAWSGAYEQYF.

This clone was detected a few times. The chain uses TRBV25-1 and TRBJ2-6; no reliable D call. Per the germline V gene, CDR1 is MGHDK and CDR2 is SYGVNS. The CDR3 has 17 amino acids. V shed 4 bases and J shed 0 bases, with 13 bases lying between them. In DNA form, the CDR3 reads TGTGCCAGCAGTGTGGCAGGACCTCTCTCTGGGGCCAACGTCCTGACTTTC. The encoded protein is CASSVAGPLSGANVLTF.

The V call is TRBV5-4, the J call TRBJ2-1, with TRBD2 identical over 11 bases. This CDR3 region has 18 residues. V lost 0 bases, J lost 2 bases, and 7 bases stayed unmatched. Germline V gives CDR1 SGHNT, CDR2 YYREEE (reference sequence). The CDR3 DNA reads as TGTGCCAGCAGCTTGGTCCCTAGCGGGGGGCAGACCTACAATGAGCAGTTCTTC. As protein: CASSLVPSGGQTYNEQFF. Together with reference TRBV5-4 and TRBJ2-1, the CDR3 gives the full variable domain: ETGVTQSPTHLIKTRGQQVTLRCSSQSGHNTVSWYQQALGQGPQFIFQYYREEENGRGNFPPRFSGLQFPNYSSELNVNALELDDSALYLCASSLVPSGGQTYNEQFFGPGTRLTVL.

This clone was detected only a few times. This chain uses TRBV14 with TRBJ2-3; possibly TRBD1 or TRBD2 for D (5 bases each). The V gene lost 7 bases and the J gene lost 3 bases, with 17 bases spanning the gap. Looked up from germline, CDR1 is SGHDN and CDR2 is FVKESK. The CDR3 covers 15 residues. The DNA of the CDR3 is TGTGCCAGCAACAGAGGGAGCCCAGGGACAGATACGCAGTATTTT. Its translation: CASNRGSPGTDTQYF. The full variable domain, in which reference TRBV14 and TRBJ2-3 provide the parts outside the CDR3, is EAGVTQFPSHSVIEKGQTVTLRCDPISGHDNLYWYRRVMGKEIKFLLHFVKESKQDESGMPNNRFLAERTGGTYSTLKVQPAELEDSGVYFCASNRGSPGTDTQYFGPGTRLTVL.

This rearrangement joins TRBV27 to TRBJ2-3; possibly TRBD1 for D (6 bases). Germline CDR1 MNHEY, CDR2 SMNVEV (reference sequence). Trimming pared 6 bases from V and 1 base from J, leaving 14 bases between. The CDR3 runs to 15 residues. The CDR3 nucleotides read TGTGCCAGCAGCCGAGGACAGAGGCGCACAGATACGCAGTATTTT. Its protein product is CASSRGQRRTDTQYF.

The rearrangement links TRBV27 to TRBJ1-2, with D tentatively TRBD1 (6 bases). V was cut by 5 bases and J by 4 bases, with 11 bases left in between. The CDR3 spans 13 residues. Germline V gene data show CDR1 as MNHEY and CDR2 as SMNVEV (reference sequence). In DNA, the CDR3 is TGTGCCAGCAGTCGACAGGCTATCTATGGCTACACCTTC. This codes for CASSRQAIYGYTF.

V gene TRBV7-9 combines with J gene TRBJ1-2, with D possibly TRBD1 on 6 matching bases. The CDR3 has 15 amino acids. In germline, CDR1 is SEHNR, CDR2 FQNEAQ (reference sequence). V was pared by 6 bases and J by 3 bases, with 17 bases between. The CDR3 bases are TGTGCCAGCAGTTATGCAGGGGCAGAGTACTATGGCTACACCTTC. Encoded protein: CASSYAGAEYYGYTF.

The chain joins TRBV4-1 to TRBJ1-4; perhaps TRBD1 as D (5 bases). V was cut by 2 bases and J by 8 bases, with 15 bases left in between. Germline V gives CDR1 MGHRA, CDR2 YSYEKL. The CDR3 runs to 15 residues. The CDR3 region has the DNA TGCGCCAGCAGCCAACTGACGGGGCGAACGGAAAAACTGTTTTTT. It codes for CASSQLTGRTEKLFF.